This is a list of T cell receptor beta chains from one sample in a study of OX40 agonist ivuxolimab in advanced cancers. Sequenced by immunoSEQ multiplex PCR; TCRdb stores in-frame clones only, minus some. This sample has more than 55,000 clones, with approximately 91% found just once. The specimen was CD4+ or CD8+ T cells sorted from blood, collected in a trial of the OX40 agonist ivuxolimab. These receptors all come from an adult with an advanced solid tumor such as melanoma, head and neck, liver or kidney cancer. Both conserved end residues are part of each CDR3. The order of the fields is D gene, J gene, V gene, CDR3 protein, CDR3 DNA. A D gene is named only where the DNA matches it firmly.

d_gene: .; j_gene: TRBJ2-7; v_gene: TRBV28; CDR3aa: CASMKGPLREQYF; CDR3nt: TGTGCCAGCATGAAGGGACCGCTCCGCGAGCAGTACTTC
d_gene: TRBD1; j_gene: TRBJ2-1; v_gene: TRBV5-4; CDR3aa: CASRARGQAYNEQFF; CDR3nt: TGTGCCAGCAGAGCGAGGGGACAGGCTTACAATGAGCAGTTCTTC
d_gene: .; j_gene: TRBJ1-1; v_gene: TRBV29-1; CDR3aa: CSVEENRQRNTEAFF; CDR3nt: TGCAGCGTTGAAGAAAATAGACAGCGGAACACTGAAGCTTTCTTT
d_gene: TRBD2; j_gene: TRBJ2-1; v_gene: TRBV2; CDR3aa: CASSELAGSYNEQFF; CDR3nt: TGTGCCAGCAGCGAGCTAGCGGGCTCGTACAATGAGCAGTTCTTC
d_gene: .; j_gene: TRBJ1-2; v_gene: TRBV5-6; CDR3aa: CASSLGQANYGYTF; CDR3nt: TGTGCCAGCAGCTTGGGACAGGCCAACTATGGCTACACCTTC
d_gene: .; j_gene: TRBJ2-1; v_gene: TRBV30; CDR3aa: CAWSAILGVHNEQFF; CDR3nt: TGTGCCTGGAGTGCGATCTTAGGAGTCCACAATGAGCAGTTCTTC
d_gene: TRBD1; j_gene: TRBJ1-4; v_gene: TRBV19; CDR3aa: CASSIGGAGGDEKLFF; CDR3nt: TGTGCCAGTAGTATAGGAGGGGCAGGGGGCGATGAAAAACTGTTTTTT
d_gene: TRBD1; j_gene: TRBJ1-2; v_gene: TRBV4-3; CDR3aa: CASSRRDRGSGYTF; CDR3nt: TGCGCCAGCAGCCGCCGGGACAGGGGCTCTGGCTACACCTTC
d_gene: TRBD2; j_gene: TRBJ2-7; v_gene: TRBV11-2; CDR3aa: CASSLGLAGLYEQYF; CDR3nt: TGTGCCAGCAGCTTAGGGCTAGCGGGGCTCTACGAGCAGTACTTC
d_gene: .; j_gene: TRBJ2-3; v_gene: TRBV11-2; CDR3aa: CASSPPGDTQYF; CDR3nt: TGTGCCAGCAGCCCGCCGGGGGATACGCAGTATTTT
d_gene: .; j_gene: TRBJ2-3; v_gene: TRBV5-4; CDR3aa: CASTKDVGVGTQYF; CDR3nt: TGTGCCAGCACGAAAGATGTGGGCGTAGGTACGCAGTATTTT